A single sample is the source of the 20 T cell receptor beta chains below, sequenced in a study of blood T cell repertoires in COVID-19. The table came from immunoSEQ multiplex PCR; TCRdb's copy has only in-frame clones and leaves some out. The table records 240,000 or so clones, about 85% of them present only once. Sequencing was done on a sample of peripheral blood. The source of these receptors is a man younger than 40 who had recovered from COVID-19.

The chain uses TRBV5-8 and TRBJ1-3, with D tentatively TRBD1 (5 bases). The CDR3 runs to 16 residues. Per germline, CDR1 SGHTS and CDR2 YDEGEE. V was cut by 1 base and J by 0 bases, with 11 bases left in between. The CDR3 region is CASSLWQGYSGNTIYF. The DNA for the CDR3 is TGTGCCAGCAGCTTGTGGCAGGGCTACTCTGGAAACACCATATATTTT.

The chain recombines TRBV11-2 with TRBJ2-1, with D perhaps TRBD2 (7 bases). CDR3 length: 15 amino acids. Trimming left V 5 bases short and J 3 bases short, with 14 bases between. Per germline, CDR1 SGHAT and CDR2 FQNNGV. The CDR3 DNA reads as TGTGCCAGCAGCCCGGGGGGCCAGAGCTACAATGAGCAGTTCTTC. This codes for CASSPGGQSYNEQFF.

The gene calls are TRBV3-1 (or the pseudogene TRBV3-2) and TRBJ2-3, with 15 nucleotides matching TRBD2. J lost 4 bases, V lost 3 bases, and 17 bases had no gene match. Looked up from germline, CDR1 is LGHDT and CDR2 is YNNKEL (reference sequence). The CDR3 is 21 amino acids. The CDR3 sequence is CASSQVGLAGGPFSNPDTQYF. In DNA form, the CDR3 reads TGTGCCAGCAGCCAGGTCGGACTAGCGGGGGGGCCTTTTTCTAATCCAGATACGCAGTATTTT.

In DNA form, the CDR3 reads TGTGCCAGCAGCCAAGACCCCGGGTGGGCCAACGTCCTGACTTTC. Encoded protein: CASSQDPGWANVLTF. The chain is built from TRBV3-1 (or the pseudogene TRBV3-2) and TRBJ2-6, with D unclear. From germline, CDR1 is LGHDT and CDR2 YNNKEL (reference sequence). V shed 0 bases and J shed 5 bases, with 8 bases lying between them. The CDR3 extends over 15 amino acids.

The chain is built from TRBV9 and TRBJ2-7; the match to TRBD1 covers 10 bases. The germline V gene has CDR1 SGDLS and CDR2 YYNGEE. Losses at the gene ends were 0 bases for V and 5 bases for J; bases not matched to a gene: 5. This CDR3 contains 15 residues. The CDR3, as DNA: TGTGCCAGCAGCGTAGGAGGGACAGGGGTCGACGAGCAGTACTTC. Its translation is CASSVGGTGVDEQYF.

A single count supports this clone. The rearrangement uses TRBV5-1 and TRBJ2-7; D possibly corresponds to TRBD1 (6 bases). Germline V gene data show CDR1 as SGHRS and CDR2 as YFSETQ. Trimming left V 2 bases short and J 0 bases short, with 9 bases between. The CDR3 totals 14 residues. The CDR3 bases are TGCGCCAGCAGCTTACGGGACATCTCCTACGAGCAGTACGTC. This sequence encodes CASSLRDISYEQYV.

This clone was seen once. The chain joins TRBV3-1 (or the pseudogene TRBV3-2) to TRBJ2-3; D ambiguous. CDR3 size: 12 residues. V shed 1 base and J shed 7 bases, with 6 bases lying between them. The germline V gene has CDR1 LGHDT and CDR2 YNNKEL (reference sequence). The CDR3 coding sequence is TGTGCCAGCAGCCAAGGAGGAAATACGCAGTATTTT. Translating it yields CASSQGGNTQYF.

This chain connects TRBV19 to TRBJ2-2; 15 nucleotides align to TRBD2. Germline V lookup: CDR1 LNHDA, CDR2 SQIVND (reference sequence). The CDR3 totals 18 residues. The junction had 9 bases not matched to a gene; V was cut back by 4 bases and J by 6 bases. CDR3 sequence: CASSKGLAGGYLPGELFF. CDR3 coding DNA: TGTGCCAGTAGTAAAGGACTAGCGGGGGGGTATTTGCCCGGGGAGCTGTTTTTT.

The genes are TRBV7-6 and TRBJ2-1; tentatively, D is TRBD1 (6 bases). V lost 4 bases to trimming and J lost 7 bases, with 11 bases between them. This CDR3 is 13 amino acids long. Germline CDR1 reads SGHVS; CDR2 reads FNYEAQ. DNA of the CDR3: TGTGCCAGCAGCTCCAGCAGGGGAAATGAGCAGTTCTTC. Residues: CASSSSRGNEQFF.

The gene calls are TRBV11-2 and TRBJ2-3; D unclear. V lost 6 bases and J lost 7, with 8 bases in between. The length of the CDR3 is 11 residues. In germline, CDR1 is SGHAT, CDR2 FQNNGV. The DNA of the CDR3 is TGTGCCAGCAGTTCACAGAATACGCAGTATTTT. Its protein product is CASSSQNTQYF.

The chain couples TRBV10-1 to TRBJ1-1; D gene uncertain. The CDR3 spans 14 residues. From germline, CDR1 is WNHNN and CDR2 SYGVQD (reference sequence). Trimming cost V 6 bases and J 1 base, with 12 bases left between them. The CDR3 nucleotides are TGCGCCAGCAGGGCGACACCCAAGAACACTGAAGCTTTCTTT. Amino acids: CASRATPKNTEAFF.

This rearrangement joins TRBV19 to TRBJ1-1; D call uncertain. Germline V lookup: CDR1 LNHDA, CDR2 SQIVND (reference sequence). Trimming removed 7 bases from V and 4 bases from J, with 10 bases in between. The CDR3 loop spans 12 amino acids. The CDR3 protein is CASTAGGTEAFF. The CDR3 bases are TGTGCCAGTACGGCGGGAGGCACTGAAGCTTTCTTT.

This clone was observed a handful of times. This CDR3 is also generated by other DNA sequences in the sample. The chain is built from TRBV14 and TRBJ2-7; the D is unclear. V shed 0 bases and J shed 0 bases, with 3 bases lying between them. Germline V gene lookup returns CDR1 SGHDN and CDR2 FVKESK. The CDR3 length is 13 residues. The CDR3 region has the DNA TGTGCCAGCAGCCAAGACAGCTCCTACGAGCAGTACTTC. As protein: CASSQDSSYEQYF. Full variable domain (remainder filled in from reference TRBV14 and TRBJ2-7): EAGVTQFPSHSVIEKGQTVTLRCDPISGHDNLYWYRRVMGKEIKFLLHFVKESKQDESGMPNNRFLAERTGGTYSTLKVQPAELEDSGVYFCASSQDSSYEQYFGPGTRLTVT.

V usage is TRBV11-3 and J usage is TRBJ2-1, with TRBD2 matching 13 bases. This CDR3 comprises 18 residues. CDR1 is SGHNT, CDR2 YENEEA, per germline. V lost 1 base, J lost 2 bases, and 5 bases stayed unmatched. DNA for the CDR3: TGTGCCAGCAGCTTAGGGGGACTAGCGGGGACGCCCTACAATGAGCAGTTCTTC. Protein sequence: CASSLGGLAGTPYNEQFF.

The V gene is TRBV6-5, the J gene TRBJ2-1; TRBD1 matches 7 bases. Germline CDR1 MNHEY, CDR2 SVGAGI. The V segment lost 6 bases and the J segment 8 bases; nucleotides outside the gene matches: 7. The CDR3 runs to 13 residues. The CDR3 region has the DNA TGTGCCAGCAGCACCTACAGGGGCGATGAGCAGTTCTTC. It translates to CASSTYRGDEQFF.

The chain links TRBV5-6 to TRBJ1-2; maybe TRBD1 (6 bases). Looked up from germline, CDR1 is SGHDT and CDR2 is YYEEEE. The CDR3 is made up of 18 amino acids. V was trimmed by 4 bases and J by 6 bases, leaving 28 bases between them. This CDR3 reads CASSTAGGVAGVIHGYTF. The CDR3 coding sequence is TGTGCCAGCAGCACGGCGGGAGGTGTGGCAGGGGTAATTCATGGCTACACCTTC.

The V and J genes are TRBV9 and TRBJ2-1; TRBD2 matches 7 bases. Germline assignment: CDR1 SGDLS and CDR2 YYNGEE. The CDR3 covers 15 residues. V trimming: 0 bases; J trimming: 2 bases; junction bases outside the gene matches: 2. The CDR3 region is CASSVGRGAYNEQFF. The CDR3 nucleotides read TGTGCCAGCAGCGTAGGTCGGGGGGCCTACAATGAGCAGTTCTTC.

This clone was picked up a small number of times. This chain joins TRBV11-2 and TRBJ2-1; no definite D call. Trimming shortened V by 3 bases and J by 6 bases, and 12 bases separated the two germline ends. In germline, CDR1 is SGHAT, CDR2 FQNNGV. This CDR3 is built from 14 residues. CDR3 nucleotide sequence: TGTGCCAGCAGCTTGGGCCCCCGGCTCAATGAGCAGTTCTTC. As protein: CASSLGPRLNEQFF.

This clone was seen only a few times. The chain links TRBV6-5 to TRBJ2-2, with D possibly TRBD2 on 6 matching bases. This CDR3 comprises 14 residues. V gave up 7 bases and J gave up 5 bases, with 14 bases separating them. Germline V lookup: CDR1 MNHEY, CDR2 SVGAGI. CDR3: CASNGGPETGELFF. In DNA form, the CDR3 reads TGTGCCAGCAACGGGGGTCCCGAGACCGGGGAGCTGTTTTTT.

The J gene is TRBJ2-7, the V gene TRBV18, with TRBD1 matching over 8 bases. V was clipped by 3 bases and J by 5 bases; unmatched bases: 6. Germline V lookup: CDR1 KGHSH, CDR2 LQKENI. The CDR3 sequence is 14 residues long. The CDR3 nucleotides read TGTGCCAGCTCACCGACAGGGGTGAGGCACGAGCAGTACGTC. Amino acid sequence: CASSPTGVRHEQYV.